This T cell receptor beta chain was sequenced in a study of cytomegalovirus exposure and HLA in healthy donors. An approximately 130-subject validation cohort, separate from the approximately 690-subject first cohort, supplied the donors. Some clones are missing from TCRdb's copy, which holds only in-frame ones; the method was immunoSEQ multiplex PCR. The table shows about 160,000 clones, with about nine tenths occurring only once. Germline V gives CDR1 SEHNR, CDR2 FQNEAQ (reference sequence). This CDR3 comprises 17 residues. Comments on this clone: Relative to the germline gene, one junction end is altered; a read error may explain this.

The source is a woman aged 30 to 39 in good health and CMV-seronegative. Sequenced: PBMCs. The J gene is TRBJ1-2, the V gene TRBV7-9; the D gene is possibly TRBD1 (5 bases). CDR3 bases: TGTGCCAGCAGCTTAGTCGACCGGCAGGGTATTAACCATGGCTACACCTTC. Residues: CASSLVDRQGINHGYTF.